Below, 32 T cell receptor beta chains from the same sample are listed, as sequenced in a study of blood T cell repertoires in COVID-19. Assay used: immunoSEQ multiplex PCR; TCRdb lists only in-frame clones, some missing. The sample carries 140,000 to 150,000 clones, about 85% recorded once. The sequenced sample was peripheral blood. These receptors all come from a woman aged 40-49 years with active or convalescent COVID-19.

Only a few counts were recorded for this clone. CDR3 sequence (DNA): TGCGCCAGCAGCCAGACAGGCCATAGCAATCAGCCCCAGCATTTT. This codes for CASSQTGHSNQPQHF. The chain joins TRBV4-1 to TRBJ1-5; the D gene is possibly TRBD1 (6 bases). The CDR3 spans 15 residues. Trimming removed 3 bases at V and 0 bases at J, with 9 bases between. Per the germline V gene, CDR1 is MGHRA and CDR2 is YSYEKL.

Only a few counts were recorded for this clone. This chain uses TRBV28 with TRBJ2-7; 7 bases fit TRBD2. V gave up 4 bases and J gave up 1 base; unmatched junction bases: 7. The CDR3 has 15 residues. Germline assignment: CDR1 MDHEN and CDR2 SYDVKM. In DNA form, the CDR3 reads TGTGCCAGCAGTTCTGAGCGGGGCGCTTCCTACGAGCAGTACTTC. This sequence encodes CASSSERGASYEQYF.

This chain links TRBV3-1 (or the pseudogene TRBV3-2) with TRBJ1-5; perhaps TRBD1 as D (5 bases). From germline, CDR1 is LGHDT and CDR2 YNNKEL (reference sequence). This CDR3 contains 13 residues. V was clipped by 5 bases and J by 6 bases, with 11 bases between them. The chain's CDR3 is CASSGASAQPQHF. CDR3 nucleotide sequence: TGTGCCAGCAGCGGGGCCTCCGCTCAGCCCCAGCATTTT.

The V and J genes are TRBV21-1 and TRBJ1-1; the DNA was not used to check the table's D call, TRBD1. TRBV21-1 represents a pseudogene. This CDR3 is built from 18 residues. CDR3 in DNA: TGTGCCAGCAGCGCTATAAGGGGGACAGGGGCAAGGCACACTGAAGCTTTCTTT. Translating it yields CASSAIRGTGARHTEAFF.

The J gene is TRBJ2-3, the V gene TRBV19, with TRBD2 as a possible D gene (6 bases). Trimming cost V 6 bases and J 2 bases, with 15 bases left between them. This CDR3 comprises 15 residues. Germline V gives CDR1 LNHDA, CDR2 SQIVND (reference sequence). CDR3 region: CASRQGLRPTDTQYF. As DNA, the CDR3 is TGTGCCAGTAGGCAGGGACTTAGACCCACAGATACGCAGTATTTT.

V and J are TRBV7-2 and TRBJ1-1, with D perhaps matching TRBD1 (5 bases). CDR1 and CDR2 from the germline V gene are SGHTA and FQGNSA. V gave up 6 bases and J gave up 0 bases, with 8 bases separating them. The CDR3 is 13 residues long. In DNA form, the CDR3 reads TGTGCCAGCAGGGGGGGACTGAACACTGAAGCTTTCTTT. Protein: CASRGGLNTEAFF.

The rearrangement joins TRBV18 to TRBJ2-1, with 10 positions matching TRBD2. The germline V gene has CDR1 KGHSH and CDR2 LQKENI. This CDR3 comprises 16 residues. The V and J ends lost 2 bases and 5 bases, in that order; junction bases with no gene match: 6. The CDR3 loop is CASSPSPLAGNNEQFF. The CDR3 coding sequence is TGTGCCAGCTCACCATCCCCACTAGCGGGGAACAATGAGCAGTTCTTC.

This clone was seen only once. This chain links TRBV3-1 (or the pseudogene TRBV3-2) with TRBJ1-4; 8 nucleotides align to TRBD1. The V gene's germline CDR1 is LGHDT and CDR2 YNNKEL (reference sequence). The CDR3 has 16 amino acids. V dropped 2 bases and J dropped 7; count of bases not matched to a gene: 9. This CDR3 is CASSQPRTGSSEKLFF. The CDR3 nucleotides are TGTGCCAGCAGCCAACCCCGGACAGGGAGTTCTGAAAAACTGTTTTTT.

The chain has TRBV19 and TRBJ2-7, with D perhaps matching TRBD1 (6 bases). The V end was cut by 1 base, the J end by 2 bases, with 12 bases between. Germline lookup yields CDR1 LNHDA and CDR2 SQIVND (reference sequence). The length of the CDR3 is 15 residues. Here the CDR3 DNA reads TGTGCCAGTAGTATAGGGCTCCAGGGGACCTACGAGCAGTACTTC. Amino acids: CASSIGLQGTYEQYF.

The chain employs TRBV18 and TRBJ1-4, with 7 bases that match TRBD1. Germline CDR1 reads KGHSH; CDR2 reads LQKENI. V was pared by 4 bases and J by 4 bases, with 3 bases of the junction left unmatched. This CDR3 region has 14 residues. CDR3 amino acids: CASSLRDSNEKLFF. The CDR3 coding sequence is TGTGCCAGCTCACTCCGGGACAGTAATGAAAAACTGTTTTTT.

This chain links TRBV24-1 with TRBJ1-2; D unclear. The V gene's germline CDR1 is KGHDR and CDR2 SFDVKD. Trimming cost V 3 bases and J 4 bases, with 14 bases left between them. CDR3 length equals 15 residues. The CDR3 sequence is CATSDPPRGSYGYTF. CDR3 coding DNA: TGTGCCACCAGTGATCCCCCCCGCGGCTCCTATGGCTACACCTTC.

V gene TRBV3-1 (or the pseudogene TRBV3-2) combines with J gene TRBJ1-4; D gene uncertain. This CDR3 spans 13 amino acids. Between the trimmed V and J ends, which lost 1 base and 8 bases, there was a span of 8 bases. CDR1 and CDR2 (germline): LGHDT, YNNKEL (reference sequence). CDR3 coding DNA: TGTGCCAGCAGCCAAGGCGAGGCCGAAAAACTGTTTTTT. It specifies CASSQGEAEKLFF.

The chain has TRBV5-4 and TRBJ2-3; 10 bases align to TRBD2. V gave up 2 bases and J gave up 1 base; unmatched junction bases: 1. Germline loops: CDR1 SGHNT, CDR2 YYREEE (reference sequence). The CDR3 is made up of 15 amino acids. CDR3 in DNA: TGTGCCAGCAGCTTCAGCGGGGGGGGCACAGATACGCAGTATTTT. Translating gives CASSFSGGGTDTQYF. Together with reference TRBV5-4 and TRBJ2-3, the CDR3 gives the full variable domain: ETGVTQSPTHLIKTRGQQVTLRCSSQSGHNTVSWYQQALGQGPQFIFQYYREEENGRGNFPPRFSGLQFPNYSSELNVNALELDDSALYLCASSFSGGGTDTQYFGPGTRLTVL.

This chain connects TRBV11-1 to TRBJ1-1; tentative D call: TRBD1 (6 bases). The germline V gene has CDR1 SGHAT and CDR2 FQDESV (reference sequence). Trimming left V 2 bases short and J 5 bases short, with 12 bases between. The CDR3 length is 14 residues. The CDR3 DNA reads TGTGCCAGCAGCTTACTAGGGGGTGGGACTGAAGCTTTCTTT. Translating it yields CASSLLGGGTEAFF.

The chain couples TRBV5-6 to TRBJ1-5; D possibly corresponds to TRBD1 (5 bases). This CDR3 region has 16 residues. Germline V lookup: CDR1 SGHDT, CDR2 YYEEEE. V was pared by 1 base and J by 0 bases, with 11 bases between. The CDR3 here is CASSLNGAYSNQPQHF. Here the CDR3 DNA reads TGTGCCAGCAGCTTGAATGGGGCATATAGCAATCAGCCCCAGCATTTT.

As DNA, the CDR3 is TGTGCCAGTAGTCCCGGCGGGGGCAACTATGGCTACACCTTC. It encodes CASSPGGGNYGYTF. The V call is TRBV19, the J call TRBJ1-2, with D possibly being TRBD1 (6 bases). The length of the CDR3 is 14 residues. Germline-derived CDR1 and CDR2 are LNHDA and SQIVND (reference sequence). The V end lost 5 bases, the J end lost 2 bases, and 12 bases lay between the germline ends.

In DNA, the CDR3 is TGTGCCAGCAGCTTCTCCGGGTCCCACCTCCCCTACGAGCAGTACTTC. As protein: CASSFSGSHLPYEQYF. The V and J genes are TRBV5-8 and TRBJ2-7; D ambiguous. The V and J ends lost 2 bases and 2 bases respectively, with 17 bases between them. CDR1 and CDR2 from the germline V gene are SGHTS and YDEGEE. The CDR3 contains 16 residues. Complete variable domain (other parts from reference TRBV5-8 and TRBJ2-7): EAGVTQSPTHLIKTRGQQATLRCSPISGHTSVYWYQQALGLGLQFLLWYDEGEERNRGNFPPRFSGRQFPNYSSELNVNALELEDSALYLCASSFSGSHLPYEQYFGPGTRLTVT.

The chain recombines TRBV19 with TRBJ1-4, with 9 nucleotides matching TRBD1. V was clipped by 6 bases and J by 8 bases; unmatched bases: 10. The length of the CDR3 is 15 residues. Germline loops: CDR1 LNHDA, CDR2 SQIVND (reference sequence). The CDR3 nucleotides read TGTGCCAGTAGCTTACCCGGGACAGGGCACGAAAAACTGTTTTTT. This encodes CASSLPGTGHEKLFF.

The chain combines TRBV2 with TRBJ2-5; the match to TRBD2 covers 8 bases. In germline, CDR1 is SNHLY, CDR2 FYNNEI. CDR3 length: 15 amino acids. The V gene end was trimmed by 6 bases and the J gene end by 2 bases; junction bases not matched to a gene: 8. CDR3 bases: TGTGCCAGCAGGCAGCGGGGGCCAGGGCAAGAGACCCAGTACTTC. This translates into CASRQRGPGQETQYF.

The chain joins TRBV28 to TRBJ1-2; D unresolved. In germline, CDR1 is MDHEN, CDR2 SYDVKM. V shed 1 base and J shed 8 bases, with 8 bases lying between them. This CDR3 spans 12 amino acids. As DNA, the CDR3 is TGTGCCAGCAGTTTATCTCTTATCGGCTACACCTTC. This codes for CASSLSLIGYTF.

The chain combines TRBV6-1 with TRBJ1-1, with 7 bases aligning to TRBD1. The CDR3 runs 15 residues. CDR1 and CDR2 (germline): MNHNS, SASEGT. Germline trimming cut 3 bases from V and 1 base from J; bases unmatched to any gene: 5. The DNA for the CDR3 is TGTGCCAGCAGTGATTTAGGGGGCGCGAACACTGAAGCTTTCTTT. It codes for CASSDLGGANTEAFF.

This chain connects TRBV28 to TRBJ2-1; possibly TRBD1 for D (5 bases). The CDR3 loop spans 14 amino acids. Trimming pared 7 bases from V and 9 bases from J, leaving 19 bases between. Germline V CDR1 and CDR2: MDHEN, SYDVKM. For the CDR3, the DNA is TGTGCCAGCAAAAGGGCCCTTGGGGCGAGTGAGCAGTTCTTC. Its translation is CASKRALGASEQFF.

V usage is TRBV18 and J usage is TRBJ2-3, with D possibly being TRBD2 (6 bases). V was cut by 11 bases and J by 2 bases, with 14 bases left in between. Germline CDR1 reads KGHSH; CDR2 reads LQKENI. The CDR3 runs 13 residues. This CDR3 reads CASAGSDTDTQYF. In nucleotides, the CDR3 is TGTGCCTCCGCGGGAAGCGACACAGATACGCAGTATTTT.

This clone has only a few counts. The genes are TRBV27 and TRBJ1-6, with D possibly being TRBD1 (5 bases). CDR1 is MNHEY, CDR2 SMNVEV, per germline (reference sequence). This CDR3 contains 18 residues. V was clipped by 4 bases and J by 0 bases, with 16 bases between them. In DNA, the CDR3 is TGTGCCAGCAGTTACCGGCCGACAGAGAGCTCCTATAATTCACCCCTCCACTTT. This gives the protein CASSYRPTESSYNSPLHF.

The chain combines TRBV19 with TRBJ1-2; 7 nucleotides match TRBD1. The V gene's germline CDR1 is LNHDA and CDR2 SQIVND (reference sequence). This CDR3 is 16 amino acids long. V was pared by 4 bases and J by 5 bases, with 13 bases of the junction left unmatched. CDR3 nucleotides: TGTGCCAGTAGTACCCGGGACAGACCGCGAGGTTATGGCTACACCTTC. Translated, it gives CASSTRDRPRGYGYTF. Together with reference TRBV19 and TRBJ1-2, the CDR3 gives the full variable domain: DGGITQSPKYLFRKEGQNVTLSCEQNLNHDAMYWYRQDPGQGLRLIYYSQIVNDFQKGDIAEGYSVSREKKESFPLTVTSAQKNPTAFYLCASSTRDRPRGYGYTFGSGTRLTVV.

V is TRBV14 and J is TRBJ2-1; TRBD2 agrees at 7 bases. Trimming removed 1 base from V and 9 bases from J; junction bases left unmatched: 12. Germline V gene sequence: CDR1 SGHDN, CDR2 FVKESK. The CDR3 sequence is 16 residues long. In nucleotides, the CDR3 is TGTGCCAGCAGCCAAGCGGCTCGCAGCAGCGGGGCTGAGCAGTTCTTC. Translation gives CASSQAARSSGAEQFF.

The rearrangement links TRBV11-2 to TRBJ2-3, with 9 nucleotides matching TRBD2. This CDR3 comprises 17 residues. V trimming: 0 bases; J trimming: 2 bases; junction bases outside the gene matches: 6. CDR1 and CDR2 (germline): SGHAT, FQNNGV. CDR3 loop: CASSLEVGGRATDTQYF. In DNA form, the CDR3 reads TGTGCCAGCAGCTTAGAGGTCGGCGGGAGGGCCACAGATACGCAGTATTTT. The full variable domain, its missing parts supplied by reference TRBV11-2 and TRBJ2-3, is EAGVAQSPRYKIIEKRQSVAFWCNPISGHATLYWYQQILGQGPKLLIQFQNNGVVDDSQLPKDRFSAERLKGVDSTLKIQPAKLEDSAVYLCASSLEVGGRATDTQYFGPGTRLTVL.

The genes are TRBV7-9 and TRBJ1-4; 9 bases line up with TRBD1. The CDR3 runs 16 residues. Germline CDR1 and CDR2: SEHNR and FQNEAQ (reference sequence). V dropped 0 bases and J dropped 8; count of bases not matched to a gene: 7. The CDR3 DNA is TGTGCCAGCAGCTTAGCCAACAGGGGGCTTGGGGAAAAACTGTTTTTT. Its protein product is CASSLANRGLGEKLFF.

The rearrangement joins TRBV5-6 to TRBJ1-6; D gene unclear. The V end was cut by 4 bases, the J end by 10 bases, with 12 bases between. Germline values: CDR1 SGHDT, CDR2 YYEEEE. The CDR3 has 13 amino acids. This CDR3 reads CASSAGVGSPLHF. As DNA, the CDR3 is TGTGCCAGCAGCGCCGGGGTCGGGTCACCCCTCCACTTT. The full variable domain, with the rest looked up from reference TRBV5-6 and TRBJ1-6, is DAGVTQSPTHLIKTRGQQVTLRCSPKSGHDTVSWYQQALGQGPQFIFQYYEEEERQRGNFPDRFSGHQFPNYSSELNVNALLLGDSALYLCASSAGVGSPLHFGNGTRLTVT.

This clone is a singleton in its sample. Here the CDR3 reads CASSPRQGLAKNIQYF. The CDR3 region has the DNA TGTGCCAGCAGTCCCCGACAGGGTTTAGCCAAAAACATTCAGTACTTC. J is TRBJ2-4 and V is TRBV28, with 7 bases identical to TRBD1. V shed 5 bases and J 0 bases; nucleotides not matched to a gene: 7. The CDR3 covers 16 residues. Germline V gene lookup returns CDR1 MDHEN and CDR2 SYDVKM. Based on the CDR3 plus reference TRBV28 and TRBJ2-4, the full variable domain is DVKVTQSSRYLVKRTGEKVFLECVQDMDHENMFWYRQDPGLGLRLIYFSYDVKMKEKGDIPEGYSVSREKKERFSLILESASTNQTSMYLCASSPRQGLAKNIQYFGAGTRLSVL.

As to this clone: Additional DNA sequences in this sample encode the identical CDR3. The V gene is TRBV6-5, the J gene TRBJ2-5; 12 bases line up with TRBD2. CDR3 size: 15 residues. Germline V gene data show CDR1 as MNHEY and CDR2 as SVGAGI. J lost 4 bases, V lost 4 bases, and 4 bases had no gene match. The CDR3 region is CASSLGLAGRETQYF. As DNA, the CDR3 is TGTGCCAGCAGTTTAGGACTAGCGGGACGAGAGACCCAGTACTTC.

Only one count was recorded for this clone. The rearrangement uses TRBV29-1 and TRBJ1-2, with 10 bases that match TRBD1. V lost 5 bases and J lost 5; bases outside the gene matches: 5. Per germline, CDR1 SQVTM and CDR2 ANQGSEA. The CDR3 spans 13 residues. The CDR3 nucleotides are TGCAGCGTTCGGGACAGGGGTGTGTATGGCTACACCTTC. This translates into CSVRDRGVYGYTF.